This TCR beta chain was sequenced for a study of blood T cell repertoires in COVID-19. Study details: Acute and convalescent COVID-19 samples came from the United States, Italy and Spain. PBMCs, B-cell-depleted T cells, or T cells provided the cDNA or gDNA that made up the material.

Original handling: Counts of nucleated cells, estimated from reference gene primer amplification, were obtained. The method was immunoSEQ multiplex PCR; TCRdb's version includes in-frame clones alone and lacks a portion of them. That table gives V, J and clone size, and the DNA gave D and trimming. The sample carries some 150,000 clones, about four fifths recorded once. Trimming shortened V by 1 base and J by 4 bases, and 13 bases separated the two germline ends. The CDR3 consists of 15 residues. Germline-derived CDR1 and CDR2 are LNHNV and YYDKDF (reference sequence). Material: peripheral blood. The source is a human donor in a cohort sampled during active COVID-19. This chain joins TRBV15 and TRBJ1-2; TRBD1 might be the D (5 bases). The CDR3 sequence: CATSRAGNGGYGYTF. The CDR3 region has the DNA TGTGCCACCAGCAGAGCCGGGAACGGGGGCTATGGCTACACCTTC.